This section outlines one TCR beta chain sequence together with its context. This sample was included in a study of cytomegalovirus exposure and HLA in healthy donors. In the PCR, 60 Vbeta and 13 Jbeta primers were used. Measured with immunoSEQ multiplex PCR; TCRdb has only the in-frame clones, and not every one. The sample consists of 150,000 to 200,000 clones, over 75% of them appearing once. The CDR3 has 14 amino acids. Trimming left V 3 bases short and J 1 base short, with 12 bases between. Germline loops: CDR1 GTSNPN, CDR2 SVGIG (reference sequence). The receptor was derived from a man aged 45-60 years in good health and CMV-seropositive. The sample comprised PBMCs. V and J are TRBV30 and TRBJ1-1, with a weak D call TRBD1 (5 bases). The CDR3 protein is CAWSKWGGNTEAFF. CDR3 DNA sequence: TGTGCCTGGAGCAAGTGGGGGGGGAACACTGAAGCTTTCTTT.